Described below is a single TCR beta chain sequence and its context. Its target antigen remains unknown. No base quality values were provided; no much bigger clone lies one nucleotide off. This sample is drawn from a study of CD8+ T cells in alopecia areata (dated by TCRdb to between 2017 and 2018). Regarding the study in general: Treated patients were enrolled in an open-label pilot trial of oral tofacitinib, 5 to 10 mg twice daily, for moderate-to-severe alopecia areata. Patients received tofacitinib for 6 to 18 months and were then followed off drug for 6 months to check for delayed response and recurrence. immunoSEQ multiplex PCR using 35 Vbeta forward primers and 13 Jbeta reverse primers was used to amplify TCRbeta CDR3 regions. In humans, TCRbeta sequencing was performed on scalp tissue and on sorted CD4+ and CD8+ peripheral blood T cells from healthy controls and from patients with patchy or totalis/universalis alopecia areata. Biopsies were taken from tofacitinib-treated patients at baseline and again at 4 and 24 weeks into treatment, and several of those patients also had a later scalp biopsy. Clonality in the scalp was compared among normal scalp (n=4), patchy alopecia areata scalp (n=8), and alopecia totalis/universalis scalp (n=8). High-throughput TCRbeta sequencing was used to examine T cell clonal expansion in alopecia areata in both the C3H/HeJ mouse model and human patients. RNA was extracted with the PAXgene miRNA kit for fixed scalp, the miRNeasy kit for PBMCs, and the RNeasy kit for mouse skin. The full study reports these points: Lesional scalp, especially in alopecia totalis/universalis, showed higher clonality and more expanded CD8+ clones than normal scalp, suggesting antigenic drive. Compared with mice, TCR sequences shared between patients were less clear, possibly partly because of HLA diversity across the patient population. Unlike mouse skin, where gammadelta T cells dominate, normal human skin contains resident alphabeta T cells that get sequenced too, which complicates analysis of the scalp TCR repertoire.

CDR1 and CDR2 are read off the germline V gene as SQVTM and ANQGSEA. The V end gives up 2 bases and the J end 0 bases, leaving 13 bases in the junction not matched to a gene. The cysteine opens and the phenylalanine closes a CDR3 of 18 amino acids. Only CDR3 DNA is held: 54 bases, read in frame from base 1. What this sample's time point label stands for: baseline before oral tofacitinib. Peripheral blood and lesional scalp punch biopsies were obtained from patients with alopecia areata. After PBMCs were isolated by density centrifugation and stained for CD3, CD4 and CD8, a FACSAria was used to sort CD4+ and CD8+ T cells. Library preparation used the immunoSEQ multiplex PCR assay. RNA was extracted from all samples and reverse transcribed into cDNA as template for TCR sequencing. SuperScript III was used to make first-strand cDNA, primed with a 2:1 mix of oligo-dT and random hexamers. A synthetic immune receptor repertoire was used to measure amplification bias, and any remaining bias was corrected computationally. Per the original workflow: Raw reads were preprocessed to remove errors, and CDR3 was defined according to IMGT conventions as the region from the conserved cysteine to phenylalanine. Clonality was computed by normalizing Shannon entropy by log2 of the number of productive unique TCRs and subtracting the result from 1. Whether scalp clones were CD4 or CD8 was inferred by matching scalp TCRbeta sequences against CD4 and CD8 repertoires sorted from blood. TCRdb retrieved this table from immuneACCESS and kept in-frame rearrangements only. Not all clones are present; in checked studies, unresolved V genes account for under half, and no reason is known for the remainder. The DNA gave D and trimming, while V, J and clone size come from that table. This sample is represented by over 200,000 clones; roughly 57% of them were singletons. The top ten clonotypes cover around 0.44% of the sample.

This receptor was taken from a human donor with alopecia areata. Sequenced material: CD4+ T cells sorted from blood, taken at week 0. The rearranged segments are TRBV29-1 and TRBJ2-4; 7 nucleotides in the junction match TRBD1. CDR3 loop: CSVERVPGQILAKNIQYF. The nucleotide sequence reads TGCAGCGTTGAAAGGGTCCCGGGACAGATATTAGCCAAAAACATTCAGTACTTC.